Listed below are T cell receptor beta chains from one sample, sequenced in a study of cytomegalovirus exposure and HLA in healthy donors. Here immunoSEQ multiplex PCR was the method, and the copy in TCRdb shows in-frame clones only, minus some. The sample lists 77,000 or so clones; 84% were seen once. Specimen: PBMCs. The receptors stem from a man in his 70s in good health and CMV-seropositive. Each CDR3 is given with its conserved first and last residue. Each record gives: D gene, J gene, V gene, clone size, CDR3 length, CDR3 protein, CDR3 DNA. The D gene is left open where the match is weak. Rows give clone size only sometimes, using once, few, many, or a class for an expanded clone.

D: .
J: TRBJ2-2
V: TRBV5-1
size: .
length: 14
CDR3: CASSPSENTGELFF
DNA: TGCGCCAGCAGTCCTAGCGAGAACACCGGGGAGCTGTTTTTT

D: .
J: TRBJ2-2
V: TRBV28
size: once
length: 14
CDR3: CASKSGTNTGELFF
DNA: TGTGCCAGCAAGTCCGGGACAAACACCGGGGAGCTGTTTTTT

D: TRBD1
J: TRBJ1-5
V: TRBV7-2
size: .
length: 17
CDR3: CASSPGTGGKSNQPQHF
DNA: TGTGCCAGCAGCCCCGGGACAGGGGGGAAGAGCAATCAGCCCCAGCATTTT

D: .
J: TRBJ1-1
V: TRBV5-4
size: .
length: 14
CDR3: CASSPNQGHTEAFF
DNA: TGTGCCAGCAGCCCAAACCAGGGCCATACTGAAGCTTTCTTT

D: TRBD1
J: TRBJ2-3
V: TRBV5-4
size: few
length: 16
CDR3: CASTPFTGGPTDTQYF
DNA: TGTGCCAGCACCCCATTTACAGGGGGCCCCACAGATACGCAGTATTTT

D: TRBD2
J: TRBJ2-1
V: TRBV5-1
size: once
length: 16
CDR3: CASSAGLAGGANEQFF
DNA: TGCGCCAGCAGCGCGGGACTAGCGGGAGGGGCCAATGAGCAGTTCTTC

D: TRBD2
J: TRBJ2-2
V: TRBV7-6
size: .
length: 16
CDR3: CASSPRAGALTGELFF
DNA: TGTGCCAGCAGCCCCCGAGCGGGGGCCCTCACCGGGGAGCTGTTTTTT

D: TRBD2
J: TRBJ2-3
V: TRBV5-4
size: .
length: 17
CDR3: CASSIGLAGARTDTQYF
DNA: TGTGCCAGCAGCATCGGACTAGCGGGGGCCCGCACAGATACGCAGTATTTT

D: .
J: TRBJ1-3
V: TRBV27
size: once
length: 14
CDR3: CASSPGRIGNTIYF
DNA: TGTGCCAGCAGTCCCGGTCGAATTGGAAACACCATATATTTT

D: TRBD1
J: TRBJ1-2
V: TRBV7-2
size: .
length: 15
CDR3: CASSLGQVHFYGYTF
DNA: TGTGCCAGCAGCCTGGGACAGGTCCATTTCTATGGCTACACCTTC

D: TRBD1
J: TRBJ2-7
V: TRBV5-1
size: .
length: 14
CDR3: CASSRQGALYEQYF
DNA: TGCGCCAGCAGCAGACAGGGGGCTCTCTACGAGCAGTACTTC

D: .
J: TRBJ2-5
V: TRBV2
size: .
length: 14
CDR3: CASRVTGSSETQYF
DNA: TGTGCCAGCAGGGTTACAGGAAGTAGTGAGACCCAGTACTTC

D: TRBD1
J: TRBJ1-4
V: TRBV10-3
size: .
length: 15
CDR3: CAISDAAGGKEKLFF
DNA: TGTGCCATCAGTGACGCGGCAGGGGGCAAAGAAAAACTGTTTTTT

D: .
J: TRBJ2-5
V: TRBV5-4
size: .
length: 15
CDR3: CASSLRLVGQETQYF
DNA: TGTGCCAGCAGCCTACGACTAGTAGGGCAAGAGACCCAGTACTTC

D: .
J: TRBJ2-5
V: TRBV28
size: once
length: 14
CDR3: CASSPYVGQETQYF
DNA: TGTGCCAGCTCCCCCTATGTTGGCCAAGAGACCCAGTACTTC

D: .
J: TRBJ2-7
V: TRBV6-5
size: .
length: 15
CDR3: CASSYEIRGNYEQYF
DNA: TGTGCCAGCAGTTACGAAATCAGGGGAAACTACGAGCAGTACTTC

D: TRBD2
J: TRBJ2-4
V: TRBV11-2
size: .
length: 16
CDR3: CASSPKGGLAKNIQYF
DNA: TGTGCCAGCAGCCCCAAGGGAGGGCTAGCCAAAAACATTCAGTACTTC

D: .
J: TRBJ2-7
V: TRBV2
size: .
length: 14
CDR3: CASTDRLEGYEQYF
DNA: TGTGCCAGCACTGACCGGCTTGAGGGCTACGAGCAGTACTTC

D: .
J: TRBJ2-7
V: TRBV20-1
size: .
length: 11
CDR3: CSAPEGYEQYF
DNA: TGCAGTGCTCCGGAGGGATACGAGCAGTACTTC

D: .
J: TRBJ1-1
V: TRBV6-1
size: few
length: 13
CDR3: CASTIADSSEAFF
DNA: TGTGCCAGCACCATTGCGGACAGCTCCGAAGCTTTCTTT

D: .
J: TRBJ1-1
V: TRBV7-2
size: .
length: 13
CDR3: CASSVGVDTEAFF
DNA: TGTGCCAGCAGCGTCGGAGTTGACACTGAAGCTTTCTTT

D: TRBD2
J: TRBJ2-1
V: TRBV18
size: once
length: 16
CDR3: CASSPTTSGNYNEQFF
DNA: TGTGCCAGCTCACCAACAACTAGCGGGAACTACAATGAGCAGTTCTTC

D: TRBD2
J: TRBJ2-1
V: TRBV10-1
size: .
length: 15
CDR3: CASSPGLAGGLEQFF
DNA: TGCGCCAGCAGTCCCGGACTAGCGGGGGGGCTTGAGCAGTTCTTC

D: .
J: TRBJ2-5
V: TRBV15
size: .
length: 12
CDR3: CATSRASETQYF
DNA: TGTGCCACCAGCAGAGCTTCAGAGACCCAGTACTTC

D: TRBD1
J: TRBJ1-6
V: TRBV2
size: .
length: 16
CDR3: CASSTTFQGGDSPLHF
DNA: TGTGCCAGCAGTACTACTTTCCAGGGGGGTGATTCACCCCTCCACTTT

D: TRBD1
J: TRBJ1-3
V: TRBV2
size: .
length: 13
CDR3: CASTRDSGNTIYF
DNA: TGTGCCAGCACGCGGGACAGTGGAAACACCATATATTTT

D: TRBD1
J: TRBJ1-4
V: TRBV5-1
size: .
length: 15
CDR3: CASSLTGTTNEKLFF
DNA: TGCGCCAGCAGCCTGACAGGGACAACTAATGAAAAACTGTTTTTT

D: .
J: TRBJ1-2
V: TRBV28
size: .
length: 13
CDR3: CASSRVQNYGYTF
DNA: TGTGCCAGCAGCAGGGTACAGAACTATGGCTACACCTTC

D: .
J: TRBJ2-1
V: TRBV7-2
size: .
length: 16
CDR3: CASSLARRLLVNEQFF
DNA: TGTGCCAGCAGCTTAGCGAGGCGACTCCTCGTCAATGAGCAGTTCTTC

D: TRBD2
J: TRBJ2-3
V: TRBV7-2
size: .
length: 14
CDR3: CASSLAGAINTQYF
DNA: TGTGCCAGCAGCCTAGCGGGAGCTATAAATACGCAGTATTTT

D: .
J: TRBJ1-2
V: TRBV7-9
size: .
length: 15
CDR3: CASSPAAGSNYGYTF
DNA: TGTGCCAGCAGCCCAGCGGCAGGCTCCAACTATGGCTACACCTTC

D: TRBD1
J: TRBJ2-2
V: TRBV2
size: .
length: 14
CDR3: CASRETGTAGELFF
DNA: TGTGCCAGCAGAGAAACTGGGACAGCCGGGGAGCTGTTTTTT